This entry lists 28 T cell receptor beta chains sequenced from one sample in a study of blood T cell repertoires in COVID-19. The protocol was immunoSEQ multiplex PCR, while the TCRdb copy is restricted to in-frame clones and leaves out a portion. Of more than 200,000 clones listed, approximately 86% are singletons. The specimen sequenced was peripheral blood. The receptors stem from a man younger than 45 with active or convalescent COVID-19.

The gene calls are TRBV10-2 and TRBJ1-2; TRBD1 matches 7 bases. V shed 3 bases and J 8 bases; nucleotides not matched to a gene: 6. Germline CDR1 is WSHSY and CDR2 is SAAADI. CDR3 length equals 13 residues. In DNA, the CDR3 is TGCGCCAGCAGTGAATTTAACAGGGGCGGCTACACCTTC. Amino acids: CASSEFNRGGYTF.

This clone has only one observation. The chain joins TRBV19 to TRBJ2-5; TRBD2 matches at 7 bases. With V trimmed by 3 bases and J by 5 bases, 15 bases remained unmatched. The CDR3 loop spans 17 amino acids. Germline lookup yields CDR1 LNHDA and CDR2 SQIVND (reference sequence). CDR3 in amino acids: CASSIDARGGRQETQYF. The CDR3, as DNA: TGTGCCAGTAGTATCGACGCGAGGGGAGGGAGGCAGGAGACCCAGTACTTC. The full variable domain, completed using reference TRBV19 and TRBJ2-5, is DGGITQSPKYLFRKEGQNVTLSCEQNLNHDAMYWYRQDPGQGLRLIYYSQIVNDFQKGDIAEGYSVSREKKESFPLTVTSAQKNPTAFYLCASSIDARGGRQETQYFGPGTRLLVL.

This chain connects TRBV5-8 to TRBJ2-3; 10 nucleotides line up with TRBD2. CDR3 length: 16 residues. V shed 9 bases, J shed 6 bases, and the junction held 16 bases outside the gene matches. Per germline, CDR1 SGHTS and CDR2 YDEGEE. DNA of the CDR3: TGTGCCATCTCACCCCTACCTAGCGGGGGTGGGGATACGCAGTATTTT. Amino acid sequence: CAISPLPSGGGDTQYF.

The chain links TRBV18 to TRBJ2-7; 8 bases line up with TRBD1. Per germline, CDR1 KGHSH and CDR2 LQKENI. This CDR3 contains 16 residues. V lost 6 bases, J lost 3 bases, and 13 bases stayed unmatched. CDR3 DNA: TGTGCCAGCTCGACGAGAACAGGGGGGTCCCTCTACGAGCAGTACTTC. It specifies CASSTRTGGSLYEQYF. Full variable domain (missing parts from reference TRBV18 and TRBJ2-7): NAGVMQNPRHLVRRRGQEARLRCSPMKGHSHVYWYRQLPEEGLKFMVYLQKENIIDESGMPKERFSAEFPKEGPSILRIQQVVRGDSAAYFCASSTRTGGSLYEQYFGPGTRLTVT.

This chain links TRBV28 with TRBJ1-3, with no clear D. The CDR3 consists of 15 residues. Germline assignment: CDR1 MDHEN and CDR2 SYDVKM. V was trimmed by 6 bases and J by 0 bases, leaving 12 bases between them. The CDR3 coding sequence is TGTGCCAGCAGCGGCTTTGGGCGCTCTGGAAACACCATATATTTT. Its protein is CASSGFGRSGNTIYF.

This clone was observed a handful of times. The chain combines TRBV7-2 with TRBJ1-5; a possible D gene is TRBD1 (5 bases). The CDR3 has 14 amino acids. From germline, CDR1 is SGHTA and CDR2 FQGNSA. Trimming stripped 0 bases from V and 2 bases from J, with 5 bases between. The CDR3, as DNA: TGTGCCAGCAGCTTAGCAGGGGGCAATCAGCCCCAGCATTTT. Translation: CASSLAGGNQPQHF. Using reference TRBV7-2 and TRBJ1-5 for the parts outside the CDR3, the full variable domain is GAGVSQSPSNKVTEKGKDVELRCDPISGHTALYWYRQSLGQGLEFLIYFQGNSAPDKSGLPSDRFSAERTGGSVSTLTIQRTQQEDSAVYLCASSLAGGNQPQHFGDGTRLSIL.

The CDR3 bases are TGTGCCAGCAGCACACGGACTAGCGGGGCGGATACGCAGTATTTT. This translates into CASSTRTSGADTQYF. The chain carries TRBV3-1 (or the pseudogene TRBV3-2) and TRBJ2-3; 12 nucleotides align to TRBD2. Per germline, CDR1 LGHDT and CDR2 YNNKEL (reference sequence). The V gene end was trimmed by 5 bases and the J gene end by 6 bases; junction bases not matched to a gene: 6. This CDR3 has 15 amino acids.

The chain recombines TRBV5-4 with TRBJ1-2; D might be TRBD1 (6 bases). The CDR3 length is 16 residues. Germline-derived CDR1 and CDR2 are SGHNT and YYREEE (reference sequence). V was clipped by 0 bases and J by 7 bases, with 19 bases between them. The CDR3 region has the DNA TGTGCCAGCAGCTTGGAGCATTTGAAGGGGGGGGCTGGCTACACCTTC. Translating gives CASSLEHLKGGAGYTF.

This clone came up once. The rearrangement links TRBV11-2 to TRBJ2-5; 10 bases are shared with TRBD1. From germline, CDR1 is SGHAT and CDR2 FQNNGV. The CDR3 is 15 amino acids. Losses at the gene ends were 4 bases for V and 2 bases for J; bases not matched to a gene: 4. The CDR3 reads CASSSDRGQQETQYF. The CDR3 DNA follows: TGTGCCAGCAGCTCTGACAGGGGGCAACAAGAGACCCAGTACTTC.

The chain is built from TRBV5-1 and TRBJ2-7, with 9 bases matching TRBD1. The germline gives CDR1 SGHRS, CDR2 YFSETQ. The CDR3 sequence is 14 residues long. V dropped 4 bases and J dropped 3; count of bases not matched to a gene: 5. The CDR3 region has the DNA TGCGCCAGCAGCAAAGCGACAGGGGGCTACGAGCAGTACTTC. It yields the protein CASSKATGGYEQYF. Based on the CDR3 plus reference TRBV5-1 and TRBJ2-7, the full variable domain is KAGVTQTPRYLIKTRGQQVTLSCSPISGHRSVSWYQQTPGQGLQFLFEYFSETQRNKGNFPGRFSGRQFSNSRSEMNVSTLELGDSALYLCASSKATGGYEQYFGPGTRLTVT.

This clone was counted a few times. CDR3 residues: CASSYSARGSTSGYTF. The CDR3 region has the DNA TGTGCCAGCAGTTACTCGGCGCGGGGATCCACTTCTGGCTACACCTTC. The chain recombines TRBV6-5 with TRBJ1-2; no reliable D call. V was shortened by 0 bases and J by 7 bases, with 18 bases between the two germline ends. The CDR3 contains 16 residues. Germline CDR1 MNHEY, CDR2 SVGAGI.

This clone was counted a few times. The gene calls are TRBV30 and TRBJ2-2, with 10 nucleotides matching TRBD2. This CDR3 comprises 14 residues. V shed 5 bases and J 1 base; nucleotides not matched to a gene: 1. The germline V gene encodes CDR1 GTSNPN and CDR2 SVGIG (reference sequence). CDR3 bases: TGTGCCTGGTCTAGCGGGGGGAACACCGGGGAGCTGTTTTTT. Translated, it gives CAWSSGGNTGELFF.

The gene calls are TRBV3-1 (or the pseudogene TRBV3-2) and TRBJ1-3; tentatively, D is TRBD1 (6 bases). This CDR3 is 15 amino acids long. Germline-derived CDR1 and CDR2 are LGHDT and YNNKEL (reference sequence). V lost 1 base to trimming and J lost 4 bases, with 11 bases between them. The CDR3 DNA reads TGTGCCAGCAGCCAAGGACAGGCAAGGGGAAACACCATATATTTT. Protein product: CASSQGQARGNTIYF.

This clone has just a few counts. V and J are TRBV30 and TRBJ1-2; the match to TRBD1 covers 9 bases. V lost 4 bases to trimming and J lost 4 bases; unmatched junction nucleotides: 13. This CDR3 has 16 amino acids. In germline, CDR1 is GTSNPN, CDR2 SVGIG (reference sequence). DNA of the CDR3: TGTGCCTGGAACAGGGGGCGAACGGCAACAGGCTATGGCTACACCTTC. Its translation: CAWNRGRTATGYGYTF.

For the CDR3, the DNA is TGTGCCAGCAGCCAAGAGACAGGGGGCGCCGGGGAGCTGTTTTTT. It is translated as CASSQETGGAGELFF. The chain employs TRBV4-2 and TRBJ2-2, with 10 bases that match TRBD1. Per the germline V gene, CDR1 is LGHNA and CDR2 is YNFKEQ. CDR3 length: 15 residues. The V and J ends lost 0 bases and 6 bases, in that order; junction bases with no gene match: 1.

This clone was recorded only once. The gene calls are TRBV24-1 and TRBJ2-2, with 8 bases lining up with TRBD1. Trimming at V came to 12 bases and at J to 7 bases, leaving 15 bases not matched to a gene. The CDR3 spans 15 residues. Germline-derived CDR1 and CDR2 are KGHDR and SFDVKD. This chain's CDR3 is CASPPRDRLNGELFF. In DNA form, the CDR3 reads TGTGCCTCTCCCCCCCGGGACAGGCTAAACGGGGAGCTGTTTTTT.

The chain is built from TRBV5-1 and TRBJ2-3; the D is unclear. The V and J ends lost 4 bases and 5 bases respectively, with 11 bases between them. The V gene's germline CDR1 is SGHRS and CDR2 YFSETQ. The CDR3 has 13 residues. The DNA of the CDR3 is TGCGCCAGCAGCCCCTCTGCGAGAGATACGCAGTATTTT. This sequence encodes CASSPSARDTQYF.

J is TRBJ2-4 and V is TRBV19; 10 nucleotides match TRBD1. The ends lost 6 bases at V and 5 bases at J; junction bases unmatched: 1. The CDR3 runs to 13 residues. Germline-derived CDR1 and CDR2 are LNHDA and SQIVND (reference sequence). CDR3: CASRGTGENIQYF. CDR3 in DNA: TGTGCCAGTAGGGGGACAGGGGAAAACATTCAGTACTTC.

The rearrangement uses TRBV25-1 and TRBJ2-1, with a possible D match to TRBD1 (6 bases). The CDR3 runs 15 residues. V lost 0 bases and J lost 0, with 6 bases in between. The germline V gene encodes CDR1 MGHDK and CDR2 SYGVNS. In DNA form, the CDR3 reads TGTGCCAGCAGTGAATACAGGGGCTCCTACAATGAGCAGTTCTTC. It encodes CASSEYRGSYNEQFF.

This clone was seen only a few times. The CDR3 nucleotides read TGTGCCAGCGGATCGGGACAGGGTGGCAATGAGCAGTTCTTC. It specifies CASGSGQGGNEQFF. The chain combines TRBV6-4 with TRBJ2-1; 9 bases are shared with TRBD1. Germline CDR1 MRHNA, CDR2 SNTAGT. With V trimmed by 8 bases and J by 6 bases, 8 bases remained unmatched. The CDR3 is 14 residues long.

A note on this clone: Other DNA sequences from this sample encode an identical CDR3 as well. In DNA form, the CDR3 reads TGTGCCAGCAGCGTAGGTGGGACAGCGAGCTACGAGCAGTACTTC. It yields the protein CASSVGGTASYEQYF. V usage is TRBV9 and J usage is TRBJ2-7, with TRBD1 matching 7 bases. The CDR3 extends over 15 amino acids. Germline-derived CDR1 and CDR2 are SGDLS and YYNGEE. V was pared by 0 bases and J by 3 bases, with 6 bases of the junction left unmatched.

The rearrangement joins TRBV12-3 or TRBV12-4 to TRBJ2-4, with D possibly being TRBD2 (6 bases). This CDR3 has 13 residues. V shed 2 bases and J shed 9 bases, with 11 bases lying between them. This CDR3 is CASSLTRRGIQYF. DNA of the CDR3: TGTGCCAGCAGTTTAACTAGGAGGGGCATTCAGTACTTC.

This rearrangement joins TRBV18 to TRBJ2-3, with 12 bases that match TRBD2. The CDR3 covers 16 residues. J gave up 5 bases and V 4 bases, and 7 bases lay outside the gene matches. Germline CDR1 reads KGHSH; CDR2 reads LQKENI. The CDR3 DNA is TGTGCCAGCTCACGCGCTAGCGGGGGGGCCGTAGATACGCAGTATTTT. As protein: CASSRASGGAVDTQYF.

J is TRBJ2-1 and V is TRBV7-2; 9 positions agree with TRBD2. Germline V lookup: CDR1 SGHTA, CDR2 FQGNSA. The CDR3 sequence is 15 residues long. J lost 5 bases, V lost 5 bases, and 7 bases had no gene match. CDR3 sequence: CASSPSGGTNNEQFF. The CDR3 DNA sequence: TGTGCCAGCAGCCCGAGCGGGGGGACGAACAATGAGCAGTTCTTC.

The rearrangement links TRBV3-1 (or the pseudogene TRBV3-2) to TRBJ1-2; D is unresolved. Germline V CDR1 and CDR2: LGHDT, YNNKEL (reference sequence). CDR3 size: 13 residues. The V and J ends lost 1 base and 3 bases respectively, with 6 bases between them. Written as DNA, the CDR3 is TGTGCCAGCAGCCAAGGGAGGCACTATGGCTACACCTTC. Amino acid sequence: CASSQGRHYGYTF.

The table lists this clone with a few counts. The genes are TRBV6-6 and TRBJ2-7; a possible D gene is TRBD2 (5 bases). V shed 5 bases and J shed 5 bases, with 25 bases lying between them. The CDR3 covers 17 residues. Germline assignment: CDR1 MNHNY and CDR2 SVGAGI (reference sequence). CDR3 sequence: CASSPELGLPVGHEQYF. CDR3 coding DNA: TGTGCCAGCAGTCCCGAACTAGGGCTACCCGTTGGCCACGAGCAGTACTTC.

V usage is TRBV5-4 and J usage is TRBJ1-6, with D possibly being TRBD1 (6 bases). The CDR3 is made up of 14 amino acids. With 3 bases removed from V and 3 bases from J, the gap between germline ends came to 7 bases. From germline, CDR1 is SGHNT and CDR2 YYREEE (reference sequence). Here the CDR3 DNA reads TGTGCCAGCAGCTCGGACAGCTATAATTCACCCCTCCACTTT. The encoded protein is CASSSDSYNSPLHF.

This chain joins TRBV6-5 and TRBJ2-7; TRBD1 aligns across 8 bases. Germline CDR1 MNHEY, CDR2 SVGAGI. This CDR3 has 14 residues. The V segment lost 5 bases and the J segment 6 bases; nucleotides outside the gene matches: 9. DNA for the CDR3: TGTGCCAGCAGTACCCGGGACAGGCTTACCGAGCAGTACTTC. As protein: CASSTRDRLTEQYF.